The clone carrying this T cell receptor beta chain showed up just a few times. No antigen is known for it. Through template switching, a universal primer site was introduced, and the cDNA contained unique molecular identifiers. MiXCR, run by TCRdb on the 5' RACE reads, gives a single entry per CDR3 protein. The data contain some 440,000 distinct CDR3 sequences, 20% to 25% of them singletons. The data are from a study of identical twins. Study-level results: The more abundant beta clonotypes in cord blood had fewer insertions, and memory repertoires did not show this. Researchers reported excess low generation probability among twin-shared out-of-frame alpha sequences.

The same sample was also studied in work on T cells expressing NK-cell markers. That work states: These clonotypes, the leaders elsewhere, also led the CD3+CD56-NKG2C+ fraction in several donors.

Source material: CD4+ T cells sorted from blood. This TCR was recovered from a woman younger than 35 in good health.

The CDR3 nucleotides read TGTGCCATCAGTGCAGGGGCCCACGAGCAGTACTTC. Residues: CAISAGAHEQYF. The genes are TRBV10-3 and TRBJ2-7; D may be TRBD1 (6 bases). Germline CDR1 and CDR2: ENHRY and SYGVKD. The CDR3 is made up of 12 amino acids. Deletions cut 4 bases from V and 5 bases from J, with 9 bases between.